One and the same sample provided the 27 T cell receptor beta chains below, sequenced in a study of blood T cell repertoires in COVID-19. Sequencing used immunoSEQ multiplex PCR; TCRdb keeps in-frame clones, though not all of them. The sample lists some 67,000 clones, 90% occurring once. Specimen: peripheral blood. The receptors originated from a woman between 18 and 29 years old with acute or convalescent COVID-19.

This clone has just one count. The chain couples TRBV29-1 to TRBJ2-2, with D possibly TRBD2 on 7 matching bases. V was cut by 6 bases and J by 0 bases, with 17 bases left in between. This CDR3 is built from 16 residues. CDR1 is SQVTM and CDR2 is ANQGSEA in the germline V gene. In nucleotides, the CDR3 is TGCAGCGTATCCGGGGAGGGGGGCCCGAACACCGGGGAGCTGTTTTTT. Amino acid sequence: CSVSGEGGPNTGELFF.

This chain connects TRBV6-2 or TRBV6-3 to TRBJ1-2, with a possible D match to TRBD1 (6 bases). Germline V gene data show CDR1 as MNHEY and CDR2 as SVGEGT. The CDR3 loop spans 14 amino acids. V shed 2 bases and J shed 4 bases, with 11 bases lying between them. For the CDR3, the DNA is TGTGCCAGCAGTTACGTGACAGGATTCTATGGCTACACCTTC. Protein product: CASSYVTGFYGYTF.

The J gene is TRBJ2-1, the V gene TRBV19, with D possibly TRBD2 on 6 matching bases. Trimming took 4 bases from V and 5 from J, leaving 18 bases between them. This CDR3 spans 16 amino acids. CDR1 and CDR2 (germline): LNHDA, SQIVND (reference sequence). CDR3 DNA: TGTGCCAGTAGTAACCCTAGCGAGGTGGGGGACAATGAGCAGTTCTTC. Its translation is CASSNPSEVGDNEQFF.

The count of this clone is one. This rearrangement joins TRBV19 to TRBJ2-1; a weak D match, TRBD1 (7 bases). With 0 bases removed from V and 10 bases from J, the gap between germline ends came to 16 bases. Germline V gene lookup returns CDR1 LNHDA and CDR2 SQIVND (reference sequence). The CDR3 totals 15 residues. In DNA, the CDR3 is TGTGCCAGTAGTATAGACGGGGGAACAGGGGTAGAGCAGTTCTTC. Protein product: CASSIDGGTGVEQFF.

The V call is TRBV18, the J call TRBJ1-1, with TRBD1 identical over 8 bases. Looked up from germline, CDR1 is KGHSH and CDR2 is LQKENI. Trimming cost V 4 bases and J 1 base; bases outside gene matches: 5. The CDR3 sequence is 15 residues long. This chain's CDR3 is CASSLQQGGNTEAFF. For the CDR3, the DNA is TGTGCCAGCTCACTTCAACAGGGGGGGAACACTGAAGCTTTCTTT.

The chain couples TRBV21-1 to TRBJ1-2. TRBV21-1 is a recognized pseudogene. This CDR3 is 19 amino acids long. The CDR3 here is CASRTSTKMKGGIHYGYTF. As DNA, the CDR3 is TGTGCCAGCAGAACTTCAACGAAAATGAAGGGCGGGATCCACTATGGCTACACCTTC.

This chain uses TRBV12-5 with TRBJ2-2; 7 bases line up with TRBD2. J lost 6 bases, V lost 0 bases, and 1 base had no gene match. Looked up from germline, CDR1 is LGHNT and CDR2 is FRNRAP. The CDR3 consists of 14 residues. The CDR3 DNA reads TGTGCTAGTGGTTTGGTAGCGGGATCCGGGGAGCTGTTTTTT. Amino acids: CASGLVAGSGELFF.

The chain couples TRBV20-1 to TRBJ1-3, with D possibly matching TRBD1 (6 bases). The CDR3 consists of 15 residues. From germline, CDR1 is DFQATT and CDR2 SNEGSKA (reference sequence). Deletions cut 3 bases from V and 0 bases from J, with 12 bases between. This CDR3 is CSASTGFVSGNTIYF. For the CDR3, the DNA is TGCAGTGCTAGTACAGGGTTCGTCTCTGGAAACACCATATATTTT.

The chain has TRBV4-2 and TRBJ2-3; the match to TRBD2 covers 15 bases. The CDR3 is 19 amino acids. V dropped 0 bases and J dropped 3; count of bases not matched to a gene: 7. Germline V gene sequence: CDR1 LGHNA, CDR2 YNFKEQ. CDR3 coding DNA: TGTGCCAGCAGCCAAGAAGTGGGACTAGCGGGGGGAACTACAGATACGCAGTATTTT. This codes for CASSQEVGLAGGTTDTQYF.

This clone came up once. V and J are TRBV19 and TRBJ2-1, with 13 bases identical to TRBD2. This CDR3 contains 15 residues. Germline V gene data show CDR1 as LNHDA and CDR2 as SQIVND (reference sequence). After removal of 7 bases from V and 9 bases from J, the junction contained 9 bases not matched to a gene. This CDR3 reads CASTLGTSGIAEQFF. CDR3 nucleotides: TGTGCCAGTACCCTCGGGACTAGCGGGATTGCTGAGCAGTTCTTC.

This chain uses TRBV28 with TRBJ2-5, with D unresolved. The CDR3 length is 14 residues. Per germline, CDR1 MDHEN and CDR2 SYDVKM. V lost 5 bases and J lost 5, with 15 bases in between. The chain's CDR3 is CASSLGAPQETQYF. The CDR3 coding sequence is TGTGCCAGCAGTCTAGGCGCGCCCCAGGAGACCCAGTACTTC.

This sequence joins TRBV27 and TRBJ1-1; 10 nucleotides align to TRBD1. The CDR3 contains 18 residues. V lost 4 bases and J lost 4; bases outside the gene matches: 15. The germline CDR1 and CDR2 sequences are MNHEY and SMNVEV (reference sequence). CDR3 DNA: TGTGCCAGCAGTTCCCCCGGTGGGACAGGGGCTCAGGGCACTGAAGCTTTCTTT. Translated: CASSSPGGTGAQGTEAFF.

This chain uses TRBV30 with TRBJ1-1, with 8 bases matching TRBD1. The junction had 7 bases not matched to a gene; V was cut back by 3 bases and J by 4 bases. The CDR3 covers 14 residues. Germline V lookup: CDR1 GTSNPN, CDR2 SVGIG (reference sequence). This chain's CDR3 is CAWSPGQGITEAFF. The DNA of the CDR3 is TGTGCCTGGAGCCCAGGACAGGGTATCACTGAAGCTTTCTTT.

The chain joins TRBV11-2 to TRBJ1-6; 8 nucleotides match TRBD1. The length of the CDR3 is 16 residues. V was pared by 1 base and J by 6 bases, with 5 bases of the junction left unmatched. CDR1 SGHAT and CDR2 FQNNGV come from the germline V gene. The CDR3 bases are TGTGCCAGCAGCTTAGTCCCTGGACAGGGTAATTCACCCCTCCACTTT. Translated, it gives CASSLVPGQGNSPLHF.

The V call is TRBV28, the J call TRBJ2-7, with 12 bases identical to TRBD1. Germline V gene lookup returns CDR1 MDHEN and CDR2 SYDVKM. CDR3 length: 14 amino acids. The junction had 2 bases not matched to a gene; V was cut back by 4 bases and J by 4 bases. CDR3 bases: TGTGCCAGCAGTTCGGGACAGGGGGCGTACGAGCAGTACTTC. Protein product: CASSSGQGAYEQYF.

The CDR3 protein is CASRANTEAFF. DNA of the CDR3: TGTGCCAGCAGAGCGAACACTGAAGCTTTCTTT. The chain joins TRBV12-3 or TRBV12-4 to TRBJ1-1; no clear D gene. The CDR3 is 11 amino acids. Trimming cost V 6 bases and J 1 base, with 3 bases left between them.

This clone was observed a single time. The chain uses TRBV3-1 (or the pseudogene TRBV3-2) and TRBJ2-5; 10 bases map to TRBD2. CDR1 and CDR2 (germline): LGHDT, YNNKEL (reference sequence). Trimming cost V 3 bases and J 2 bases; bases outside gene matches: 6. The CDR3 is 16 amino acids. The CDR3 loop is CASSQISGGIQETQYF. CDR3 sequence (DNA): TGTGCCAGCAGCCAGATTAGCGGGGGGATTCAAGAGACCCAGTACTTC.

V is TRBV28 and J is TRBJ1-1; a weak D match, TRBD1 (5 bases). The CDR3 length is 17 residues. Trimming took off 5 bases at V and 3 bases at J, with 22 bases between the two ends. CDR1 MDHEN and CDR2 SYDVKM come from the germline V gene. CDR3 loop: CASSPGGGASLDTEAFF. For the CDR3, the DNA is TGTGCCAGCAGTCCCGGGGGTGGGGCCTCGTTGGACACTGAAGCTTTCTTT. The whole variable domain, remainder taken from reference TRBV28 and TRBJ1-1, is DVKVTQSSRYLVKRTGEKVFLECVQDMDHENMFWYRQDPGLGLRLIYFSYDVKMKEKGDIPEGYSVSREKKERFSLILESASTNQTSMYLCASSPGGGASLDTEAFFGQGTRLTVV.

V usage is TRBV6-4 and J usage is TRBJ1-1; a weak D match, TRBD1 (6 bases). Trimming took 9 bases from V and 2 from J, leaving 19 bases between them. Germline loops: CDR1 MRHNA, CDR2 SNTAGT. The CDR3 covers 15 residues. Here the CDR3 DNA reads TGTGCCAGTAAACAATGGGGGGGGCTAAACACTGAAGCTTTCTTT. Its translation is CASKQWGGLNTEAFF.

The chain carries TRBV10-3 and TRBJ1-2; D possibly corresponds to TRBD1 (6 bases). Germline CDR1 reads ENHRY; CDR2 reads SYGVKD. The CDR3 is made up of 14 amino acids. V dropped 6 bases and J dropped 3 bases, with 14 bases sitting between them. CDR3 nucleotides: TGTGCCATCAGACCCCGGACAGACCACTATGGCTACACCTTC. It encodes CAIRPRTDHYGYTF.

This rearrangement joins TRBV3-1 (or the pseudogene TRBV3-2) to TRBJ1-5, with D tentatively TRBD1 (5 bases). Trimming cost V 1 base and J 6 bases, with 7 bases left between them. This CDR3 is built from 13 residues. Per the germline V gene, CDR1 is LGHDT and CDR2 is YNNKEL (reference sequence). The CDR3 nucleotides read TGTGCCAGCAGCCAAGGGGGCTCTCAGCCCCAGCATTTT. Translated, it gives CASSQGGSQPQHF.

The V call is TRBV6-5, the J call TRBJ1-1; D is ambiguous. The V and J ends lost 5 bases and 1 base respectively, with 14 bases between them. Looked up from germline, CDR1 is MNHEY and CDR2 is SVGAGI. The CDR3 length is 15 residues. CDR3 sequence: CASSTRWASNTEAFF. DNA for the CDR3: TGTGCCAGCAGTACCCGGTGGGCCTCGAACACTGAAGCTTTCTTT.

This chain connects TRBV10-1 to TRBJ2-2, with D tentatively TRBD1 (6 bases). This CDR3 is built from 13 residues. V lost 5 bases and J lost 5, with 9 bases in between. Germline CDR1 is WNHNN and CDR2 is SYGVQD (reference sequence). CDR3 coding DNA: TGCGCCAGCAGTACAGGGTTGACCGGGGAGCTGTTTTTT. Its translation is CASSTGLTGELFF.

The chain carries TRBV27 and TRBJ1-5; D is possibly TRBD1 (6 bases). The CDR3 sequence is 13 residues long. Trimming took off 6 bases at V and 6 bases at J, with 12 bases between the two ends. Germline CDR1 MNHEY, CDR2 SMNVEV (reference sequence). CDR3 sequence (DNA): TGTGCCAGCAGCAGTACAGGGTCTCAGCCCCAGCATTTT. Translated: CASSSTGSQPQHF.

This clone was seen more than once but under ten times. The chain joins TRBV5-6 to TRBJ2-7; TRBD1 matches 7 bases. The germline V gene has CDR1 SGHDT and CDR2 YYEEEE. CDR3 length equals 14 residues. The V gene end was trimmed by 1 base and the J gene end by 2 bases; junction bases not matched to a gene: 3. CDR3 bases: TGTGCCAGCAGCTTGCGTCAGGGGGCCTACGAGCAGTACTTC. Its protein is CASSLRQGAYEQYF.

Only one count was recorded for this clone. V is TRBV19 and J is TRBJ1-5, with TRBD1 identical over 8 bases. The germline V gene encodes CDR1 LNHDA and CDR2 SQIVND (reference sequence). The V and J ends lost 5 bases and 7 bases, in that order; junction bases with no gene match: 10. This CDR3 is built from 15 residues. The CDR3 spells CASSGPGGLVQPQHF. The CDR3 region has the DNA TGTGCCAGTAGTGGGCCAGGGGGCTTGGTGCAGCCCCAGCATTTT. The complete variable domain, with remaining parts taken from reference TRBV19 and TRBJ1-5, reads DGGITQSPKYLFRKEGQNVTLSCEQNLNHDAMYWYRQDPGQGLRLIYYSQIVNDFQKGDIAEGYSVSREKKESFPLTVTSAQKNPTAFYLCASSGPGGLVQPQHFGDGTRLSIL.

Note on this clone: Distinct nucleotide sequences in the sample also encode this CDR3. V and J are TRBV3-1 (or the pseudogene TRBV3-2) and TRBJ1-1; D gene unclear. V gave up 4 bases and J gave up 1 base, with 7 bases separating them. The germline V gene has CDR1 LGHDT and CDR2 YNNKEL (reference sequence). This CDR3 has 13 amino acids. For the CDR3, the DNA is TGTGCCAGCAGCCCGAGGGAGAACACTGAAGCTTTCTTT. Translating it yields CASSPRENTEAFF.